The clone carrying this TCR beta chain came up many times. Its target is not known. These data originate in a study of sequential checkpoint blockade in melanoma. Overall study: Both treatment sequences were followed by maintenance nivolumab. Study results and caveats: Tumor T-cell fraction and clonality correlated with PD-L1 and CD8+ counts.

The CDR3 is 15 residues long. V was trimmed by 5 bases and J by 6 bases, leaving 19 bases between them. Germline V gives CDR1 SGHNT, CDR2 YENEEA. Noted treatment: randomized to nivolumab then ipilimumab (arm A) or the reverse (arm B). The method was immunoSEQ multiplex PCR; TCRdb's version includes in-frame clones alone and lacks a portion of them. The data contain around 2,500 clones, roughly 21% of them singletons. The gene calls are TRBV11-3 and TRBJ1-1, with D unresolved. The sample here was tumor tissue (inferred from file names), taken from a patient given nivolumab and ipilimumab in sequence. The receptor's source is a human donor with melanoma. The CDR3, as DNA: TGTGCCAGCAGCCCGGCCGGGCAGGTTTCGTCTGAAGCTTTCTTT. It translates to CASSPAGQVSSEAFF. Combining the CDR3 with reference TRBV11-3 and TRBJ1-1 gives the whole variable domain EAGVVQSPRYKIIEKKQPVAFWCNPISGHNTLYWYLQNLGQGPELLIRYENEEAVDDSQLPKDRFSAERLKGVDSTLKIQPAELGDSAVYLCASSPAGQVSSEAFFGQGTRLTVV.